The rows below give T cell receptor beta chains drawn from one sample of a study of blood T cell repertoires in COVID-19. The assay was immunoSEQ multiplex PCR, and TCRdb's table has in-frame clones only and misses some. The sample has approximately 190,000 clones; 84% are singletons. Material for sequencing was PBMCs or T cells enriched from blood (not recorded which). The source is a man aged 35-49 years who had recovered from COVID-19. Each CDR3 is given with its conserved first and last residue. Fields, in order: J gene, V gene, D gene, clone size, CDR3 DNA, CDR3 protein. The D gene is left open where the match is weak. Clone size is not always given. Where it is, it says once, few, many or a class for expanded clones.

TRBJ1-3 TRBV5-6 . . TGTGCCAGCAGCTTGGACAACAGGGACCTCTCTGGAAACACCATATATTTT CASSLDNRDLSGNTIYF
TRBJ1-1 TRBV15 . . TGTGCCACCAGCAGAGATACCAGGGGATGGGGGAACACTGAAGCTTTCTTT CATSRDTRGWGNTEAFF
TRBJ1-5 TRBV7-2 . . TGTGCCAGCAGCTTAGTAGCGGGGACGGTTCATCAGCCCCAGCATTTT CASSLVAGTVHQPQHF
TRBJ1-1 TRBV12-3/TRBV12-4 . . TGTGCCAGCAGACTCAACACTGAAGCTTTCTTT CASRLNTEAFF
TRBJ2-2 TRBV5-5 TRBD2 . TGTGCCAGCAGCTTGGTGGCTAGCGGCACCGGGGAGCTGTTTTTT CASSLVASGTGELFF
TRBJ1-2 TRBV18 TRBD1 . TGTGCCAGCTCACTAGGACAGGGGAACTATGGCTACACCTTC CASSLGQGNYGYTF
TRBJ1-1 TRBV3-1/TRBV3-2 . . TGTGCCAGCAGACAAACAGGGTCGGCTTTCTTT CASRQTGSAFF
TRBJ2-1 TRBV29-1 . . TGCAGCGTTGAAGATCCGGTATACAATGAGCAGTTCTTC CSVEDPVYNEQFF
TRBJ2-1 TRBV5-4 . once TGTGCCAGCAGCTTGCCCGGGACACAAAACAATGAGCAGTTCTTC CASSLPGTQNNEQFF
TRBJ1-2 TRBV5-1 . . TGCGCCAGTCGGGCCGGGGGAGGAAGTGACTATGGCTACACCTTC CASRAGGGSDYGYTF
TRBJ2-1 TRBV7-3 . . TGTGCCAGCAGCTCACCGGGGTCGGGGGAGCAGTTCTTC CASSSPGSGEQFF
TRBJ1-6 TRBV19 TRBD1 . TGTGCCAGTAGTATAGTCAGTGGGACAGGGAATTCACCCCTCCACTTT CASSIVSGTGNSPLHF
TRBJ1-1 TRBV29-1 TRBD1 few TGCAGCGTTGTAAGGACAGGGGGAAACACTGAAGCTTTCTTT CSVVRTGGNTEAFF
TRBJ2-1 TRBV25-1 TRBD2 . TGTGCCAGCAGTGATAGTCGGGTGGCTAGCGGGGCCGTAAATGAGCAGTTCTTC CASSDSRVASGAVNEQFF
TRBJ2-7 TRBV5-1 TRBD1 . TGCGCCAGCAGCTTGGCGGCCAAATCTCACAGGGGGGCATCCTACGAGCAGTACTTC CASSLAAKSHRGASYEQYF
TRBJ2-3 TRBV11-1 TRBD1 once TGTGCCAGCAGCTTACTGTGGACAGGCGGACGAGATACGCAGTATTTT CASSLLWTGGRDTQYF
TRBJ2-3 TRBV5-4 . . TGTGCCAGCAGCGGGACACCAGGCACAGATACGCAGTATTTT CASSGTPGTDTQYF
TRBJ1-4 TRBV5-1 TRBD1 . TGCGCCAGCAGCGGACAGGGGGCCGGGGAAAAACTGTTTTTT CASSGQGAGEKLFF
TRBJ1-1 TRBV4-2 . . TGTGCCAGCAGCCGCCTAACAGGAGACACTGAAGCTTTCTTT CASSRLTGDTEAFF
TRBJ2-3 TRBV19 TRBD1 . TGTGCCAGTAGTAATCCGGGACAGGGGTTGGGAGATACGCAGTATTTT CASSNPGQGLGDTQYF
TRBJ2-7 TRBV7-2 TRBD2 . TGTGCCAGCAGCCTACTAGCGGGGCTTTCCTACGAGCAGTACTTC CASSLLAGLSYEQYF
TRBJ2-6 TRBV7-9 TRBD1 . TGTGCCAGCAGCTTTAACAGGGGGGCGTCGGGGGCCAACGTCCTGACTTTC CASSFNRGASGANVLTF
TRBJ1-2 TRBV10-3 . . TGTGCCATCAGTGAAGGGGAGGTCTATGGCTACACCTTC CAISEGEVYGYTF
TRBJ2-7 TRBV7-9 . . TGTGCCAGCAGCTTAGACAGGGCTTTTCCCTACGAGCAGTACTTC CASSLDRAFPYEQYF
TRBJ2-2 TRBV5-1 . . TGCGCCAGCAGCTTGGCTGGGGGCCCCCTCACCGGGGAGCTGTTTTTT CASSLAGGPLTGELFF
TRBJ1-2 TRBV27 . . TGTGCCAGCAGTTTATCGGGAGGAGCCGGGGGCTATGGCTACACCTTC CASSLSGGAGGYGYTF
TRBJ1-2 TRBV5-1 . . TGCGCCAGCAGGACAGGCCCAGATGGGACATATGGCTACACCTTC CASRTGPDGTYGYTF
TRBJ2-7 TRBV2 TRBD2 . TGTGCCAGCAGTGATAAAGTAGCGGGGGGTGGATACGAGCAGTACTTC CASSDKVAGGGYEQYF
TRBJ1-2 TRBV25-1 . . TGTGCCAGCAGTGATAGACAGGCACTCTACGGCTACACCTTC CASSDRQALYGYTF
TRBJ1-5 TRBV15 . . TGTGCCACCAGCAGTACACGGGAGCAGCCCCAGCATTTT CATSSTREQPQHF
TRBJ2-7 TRBV29-1 . . TGCAGCGTTGAAAAGGGGGACGGCTCCTACGAGCAGTACTTC CSVEKGDGSYEQYF
TRBJ1-2 TRBV24-1 . . TGTGCCACCAGTCCGACGGGAGGCTATGGCTACACCTTC CATSPTGGYGYTF
TRBJ2-7 TRBV20-1 . once TGCAGTGCGGGGCTGGTCTACGAGCAGTACTTC CSAGLVYEQYF
TRBJ1-1 TRBV18 TRBD1 . TGTGCCAGCTCAAGAAATCAGGGGGCTAACACTGAAGCTTTCTTT CASSRNQGANTEAFF
TRBJ2-1 TRBV29-1 . . TGCAGCGTCCAGGGGGGCAGATACAATGAGCAGTTCTTC CSVQGGRYNEQFF
TRBJ1-1 TRBV5-6 . . TGTGCCAGCAGCTTGCCAGGGGTTGTCACTGAAGCTTTCTTT CASSLPGVVTEAFF
TRBJ2-2 TRBV5-1 . . TGCGCCAGCAGCTTGAGCGGAGCGAACACCGGGGAGCTGTTTTTT CASSLSGANTGELFF
TRBJ2-1 TRBV21-1 . . TGTGCCAGCAGCAAGGGCTTCACCCTGGGTGAGCAGTTCTTC CASSKGFTLGEQFF
TRBJ1-2 TRBV30 . . TGTGCCTGCCGGACACTCTATGGCTACACCTTC CACRTLYGYTF
TRBJ2-7 TRBV5-1 TRBD1 . TGCGCCAGCAGTATTGGTATCGACAGGGGGAAATTCGAGCAGTACTTC CASSIGIDRGKFEQYF
TRBJ1-3 TRBV7-9 . . TGTGCCAGCAGCTCCGCTCTAGGCCCTGGAAACACCATATATTTT CASSSALGPGNTIYF
TRBJ2-3 TRBV19 TRBD1 . TGTGCCAGTAGTCCACAGGGGCCAGATACGCAGTATTTT CASSPQGPDTQYF
TRBJ1-6 TRBV9 . . TGTGCCAGCAGCGTAGACAGTTTTAATTCACCCCTCCACTTT CASSVDSFNSPLHF
TRBJ1-2 TRBV6-5 TRBD1 . TGTGCCAGCAGCCCCGGACAGGGGAACTATGGCTACACCTTC CASSPGQGNYGYTF
TRBJ2-1 TRBV11-2 TRBD2 many TGTGCCAGCAGCTTATTTTCTAGCGGGGCTCACAATGAGCAGTTCTTC CASSLFSSGAHNEQFF
TRBJ2-7 TRBV28 TRBD1 . TGTGCCAGCAGTCCCTCGGGACAGGGAGGATCCTACGAGCAGTACTTC CASSPSGQGGSYEQYF
TRBJ2-5 TRBV30 TRBD1 . TGTGCCTGGGGGGCGACAGGGCCAAGCGAGACCCAGTACTTC CAWGATGPSETQYF
TRBJ2-1 TRBV7-3 TRBD1 . TGTGCCAGCAGCACGACAGGGTACAATGAGCAGTTCTTC CASSTTGYNEQFF
TRBJ1-5 TRBV28 . . TGTGCCAGCAGTTTCGCCCTAAGCGTCCAGCCCCAGCATTTT CASSFALSVQPQHF
TRBJ1-2 TRBV6-5 . . TGTGCCAGCAGTTACCCGACAGGAGGCTACACCTTC CASSYPTGGYTF
TRBJ2-2 TRBV28 . once TGTGCCACCCCGGGGAGTAACACCGGGGAGCTGTTTTTT CATPGSNTGELFF
TRBJ1-1 TRBV5-5 . . TGTGCCAGCAGCTTGAACGCGGCAAACACTGAAGCTTTCTTT CASSLNAANTEAFF
TRBJ2-3 TRBV19 . . TGTGCCAGTAGTTCAGACCGGGACACCAAATATAGCACAGATACGCAGTATTTT CASSSDRDTKYSTDTQYF
TRBJ2-3 TRBV5-1 . . TGCGCCAGCAGCTTTGGGGGGACCGGGGGAGATACGCAGTATTTT CASSFGGTGGDTQYF
TRBJ2-2 TRBV30 . . TGTGCCTGGAACAGGGATAGAACCGGGGAGCTGTTTTTT CAWNRDRTGELFF